This T cell receptor beta chain was profiled in a study of T cell responses to AZD1222 COVID-19 vaccine. Study observations and caveats: Compared with day 0, the breadth and depth of the Spike-specific TCR repertoire rose significantly after two doses of AZD1222. Repertoires in all cases were sampled only once the peak T cell response had passed. Only six AZD1222 recipients tested seropositive at baseline. Donors were mostly white British, more females; clonal diversity possibly underestimated.

As regards this clone: The antigen is undetermined.

Using immunoSEQ multiplex PCR, the repertoire was profiled, and TCRdb retains in-frame clones only, with some absent. The sample records 100,000 to 150,000 clones, 85% to 90% being singletons. The germline CDR1 and CDR2 sequences are SGDLS and YYNGEE. Deletions cut 0 bases from V and 5 bases from J, with 11 bases between. The CDR3 is 14 amino acids. The sequence was obtained from an adult in good health. The sample was peripheral blood, taken on day 0 of AZD1222 vaccination. The chain employs TRBV9 and TRBJ1-1, with unresolved D. The CDR3 DNA reads TGTGCCAGCAGCGTAGCGTTTGCGGGTACTGAAGCTTTCTTT. Amino acids: CASSVAFAGTEAFF.